This record covers a single T cell receptor (beta chain). Its cognate antigen is unknown. The data belong to a study of T cell responses to AZD1222 COVID-19 vaccine. Points from the study as a whole: Within unmutated variant regions lay the reported targets of nearly half of spike-specific TCRs. Baseline seropositivity characterized only a handful of AZD1222 recipients. After two AZD1222 doses, spike-specific TCR breadth and depth rose versus day 0.

The junction had 3 bases not matched to a gene; V was cut back by 4 bases and J by 4 bases. Germline loops: CDR1 SGHRS, CDR2 YFSETQ. This CDR3 comprises 13 residues. TCRdb's table, derived via immunoSEQ multiplex PCR, lists solely in-frame clones and lacks some. The repertoire includes around 160,000 clones, roughly 92% of them detected once, and about 0.6% sits in the top ten. This chain connects TRBV5-1 to TRBJ2-5; 8 nucleotides line up with TRBD2. This TCR derives from an adult in good health. Specimen: peripheral blood, collected on day 0 of AZD1222 vaccination. For the CDR3, the DNA is TGCGCCAGCAGCGGGACTAGTGTAGAGACCCAGTACTTC. This translates into CASSGTSVETQYF. Drawing the rest from reference TRBV5-1 and TRBJ2-5, the complete variable domain is KAGVTQTPRYLIKTRGQQVTLSCSPISGHRSVSWYQQTPGQGLQFLFEYFSETQRNKGNFPGRFSGRQFSNSRSEMNVSTLELGDSALYLCASSGTSVETQYFGPGTRLLVL.